Reported below is one T cell receptor beta chain. Its antigen is as yet unknown. The length of the CDR3 is 13 residues. Trimming took 7 bases from V and 3 from J, leaving 16 bases between them. The germline gives CDR1 SQVTM, CDR2 ANQGSEA. This sample was included in a study of cytomegalovirus exposure and HLA in healthy donors. Regarding the study as a whole: Evidence from a later analysis indicated that most CMV-associated TCR beta chains looked HLA-restricted. A later analysis showed HLA-associated TCR beta chains outstripping equally common others in clonal expansion.

The primer mix had 60 Vbeta and 13 Jbeta primers. Generated by immunoSEQ multiplex PCR, the TCRdb table keeps only in-frame clones and is missing some. This sample has some 110,000 clones, with under 85% found just once. The sequenced sample consisted of PBMCs. The sequence came from a woman in her 50s in good health and CMV-seropositive. The V and J genes are TRBV29-1 and TRBJ2-7; the D is unclear. CDR3 sequence: CSAYMGSGYEQYF. CDR3 DNA sequence: TGCAGCGCTTACATGGGCTCAGGCTACGAGCAGTACTTC.